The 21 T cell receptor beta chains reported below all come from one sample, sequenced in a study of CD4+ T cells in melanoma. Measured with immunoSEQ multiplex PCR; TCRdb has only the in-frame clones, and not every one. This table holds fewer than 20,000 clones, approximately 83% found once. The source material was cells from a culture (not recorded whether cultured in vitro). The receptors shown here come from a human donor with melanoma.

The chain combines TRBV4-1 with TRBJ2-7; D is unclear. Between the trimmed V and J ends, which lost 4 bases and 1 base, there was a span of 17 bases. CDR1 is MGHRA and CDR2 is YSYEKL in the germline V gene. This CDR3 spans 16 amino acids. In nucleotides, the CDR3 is TGCGCCAGCAGCCCTGGCGGCGGCTTAGGATCCTACGAGCAGTACTTC. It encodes CASSPGGGLGSYEQYF.

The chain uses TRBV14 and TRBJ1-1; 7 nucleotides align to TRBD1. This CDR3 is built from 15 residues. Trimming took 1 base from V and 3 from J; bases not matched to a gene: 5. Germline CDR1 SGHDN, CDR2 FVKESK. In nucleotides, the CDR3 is TGTGCCAGCAGCCAAGCGTTAACAGGGGACACTGAAGCTTTCTTT. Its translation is CASSQALTGDTEAFF.

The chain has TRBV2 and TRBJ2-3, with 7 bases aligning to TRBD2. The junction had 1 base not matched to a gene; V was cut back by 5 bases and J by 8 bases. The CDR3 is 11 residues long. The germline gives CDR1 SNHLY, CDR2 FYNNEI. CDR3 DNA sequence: TGTGCCAGCAGTCGGGGGGTTACGCAGTATTTT. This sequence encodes CASSRGVTQYF.

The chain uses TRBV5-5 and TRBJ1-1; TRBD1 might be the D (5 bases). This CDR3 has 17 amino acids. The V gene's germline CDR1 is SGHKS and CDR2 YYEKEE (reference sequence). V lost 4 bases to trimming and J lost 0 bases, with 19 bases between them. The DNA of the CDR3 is TGTGCCAGCAGCCTCAGGGTCGGTAACCTTATGAACACTGAAGCTTTCTTT. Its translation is CASSLRVGNLMNTEAFF.

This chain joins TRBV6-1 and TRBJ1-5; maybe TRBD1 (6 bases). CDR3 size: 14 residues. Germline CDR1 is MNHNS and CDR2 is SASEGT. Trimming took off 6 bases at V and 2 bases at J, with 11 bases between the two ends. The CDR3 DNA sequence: TGTGCCAGCAGACAGGGAGGAGGCAATCAGCCCCAGCATTTT. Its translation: CASRQGGGNQPQHF.

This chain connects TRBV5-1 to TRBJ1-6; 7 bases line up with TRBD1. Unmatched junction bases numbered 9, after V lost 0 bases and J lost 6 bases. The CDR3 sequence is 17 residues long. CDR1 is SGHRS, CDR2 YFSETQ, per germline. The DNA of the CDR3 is TGCGCCAGCAGCTTGGCCTCAGGGGGTGGGGGTAATTCACCCCTCCACTTT. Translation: CASSLASGGGGNSPLHF. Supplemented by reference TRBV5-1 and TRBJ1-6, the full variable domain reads KAGVTQTPRYLIKTRGQQVTLSCSPISGHRSVSWYQQTPGQGLQFLFEYFSETQRNKGNFPGRFSGRQFSNSRSEMNVSTLELGDSALYLCASSLASGGGGNSPLHFGNGTRLTVT.

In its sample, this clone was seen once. Written as DNA, the CDR3 is TGTGCCAGTAGTATGAGGTCGCCCCGACGGTCTGCAAACACCTTC. This sequence encodes CASSMRSPRRSANTF. This chain uses TRBV19 with TRBJ1-2; D not certain. Trimming took off 3 bases at V and 12 bases at J, with 23 bases between the two ends. CDR1 LNHDA and CDR2 SQIVND come from the germline V gene (reference sequence). This CDR3 region has 15 residues.

CDR3 protein: CASRSLAVMNTGELFF. CDR3 bases: TGTGCCAGCCGCTCCTTGGCAGTCATGAACACCGGGGAGCTGTTTTTT. The genes are TRBV2 and TRBJ2-2; D ambiguous. V was shortened by 8 bases and J by 1 base, with 17 bases between the two germline ends. The germline V gene encodes CDR1 SNHLY and CDR2 FYNNEI. CDR3 length: 16 amino acids.

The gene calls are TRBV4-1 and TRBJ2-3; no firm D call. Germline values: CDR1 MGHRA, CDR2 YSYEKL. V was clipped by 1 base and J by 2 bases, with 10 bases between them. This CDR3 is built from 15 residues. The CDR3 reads CASSQVELTTDTQYF. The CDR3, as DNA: TGCGCCAGCAGCCAAGTAGAGTTGACCACAGATACGCAGTATTTT.

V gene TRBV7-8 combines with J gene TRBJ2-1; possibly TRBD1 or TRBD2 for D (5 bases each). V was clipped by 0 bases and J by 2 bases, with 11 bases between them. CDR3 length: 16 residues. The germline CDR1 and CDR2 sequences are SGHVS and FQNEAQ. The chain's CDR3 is CASSLARGKAYNEQFF. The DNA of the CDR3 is TGTGCCAGCAGCTTAGCGAGGGGCAAGGCCTACAATGAGCAGTTCTTC.

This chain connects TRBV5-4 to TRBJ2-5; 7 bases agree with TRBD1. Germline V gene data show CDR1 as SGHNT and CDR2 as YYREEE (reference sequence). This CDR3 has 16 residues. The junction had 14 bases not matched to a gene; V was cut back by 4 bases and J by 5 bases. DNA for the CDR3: TGTGCCAGCAGCATTAAGACAGGGATGATGGTGGAGACCCAGTACTTC. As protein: CASSIKTGMMVETQYF.

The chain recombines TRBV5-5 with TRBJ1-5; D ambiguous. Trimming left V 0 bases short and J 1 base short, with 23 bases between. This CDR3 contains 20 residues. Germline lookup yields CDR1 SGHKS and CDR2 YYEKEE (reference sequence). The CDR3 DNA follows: TGTGCCAGCAGCTTGGCTGTTTTTCTGGCAGCGGTCCCAAGCAATCAGCCCCAGCATTTT. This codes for CASSLAVFLAAVPSNQPQHF.

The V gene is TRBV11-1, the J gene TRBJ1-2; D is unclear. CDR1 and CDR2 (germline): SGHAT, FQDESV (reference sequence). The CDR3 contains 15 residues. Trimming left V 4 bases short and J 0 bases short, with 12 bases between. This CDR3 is CASSSDRRPNYGYTF. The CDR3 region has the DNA TGTGCCAGCAGCTCGGACCGACGCCCTAACTATGGCTACACCTTC. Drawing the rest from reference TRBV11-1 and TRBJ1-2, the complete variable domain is EAEVAQSPRYKITEKSQAVAFWCDPISGHATLYWYRQILGQGPELLVQFQDESVVDDSQLPKDRFSAERLKGVDSTLKIQPAELGDSAMYLCASSSDRRPNYGYTFGSGTRLTVV.

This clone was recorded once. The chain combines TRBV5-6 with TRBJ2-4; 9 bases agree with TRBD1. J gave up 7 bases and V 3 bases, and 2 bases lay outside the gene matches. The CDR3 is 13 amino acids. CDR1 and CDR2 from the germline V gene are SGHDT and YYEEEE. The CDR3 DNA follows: TGTGCCAGCAGCTCCGGGACAGGGAACATTCAGTACTTC. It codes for CASSSGTGNIQYF.

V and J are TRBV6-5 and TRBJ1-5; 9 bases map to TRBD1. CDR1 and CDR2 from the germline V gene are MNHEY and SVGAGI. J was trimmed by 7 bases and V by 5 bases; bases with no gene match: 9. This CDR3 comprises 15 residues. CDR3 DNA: TGTGCCAGCAGTAATGGACAGGGGCATGGGCAGCCCCAGCATTTT. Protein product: CASSNGQGHGQPQHF.

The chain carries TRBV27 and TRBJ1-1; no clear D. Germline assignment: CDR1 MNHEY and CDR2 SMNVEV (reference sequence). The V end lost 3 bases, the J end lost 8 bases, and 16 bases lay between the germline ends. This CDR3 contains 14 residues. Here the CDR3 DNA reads TGTGCCAGCAGTTTTAATGGGAAGGTGTTCGAAGCTTTCTTT. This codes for CASSFNGKVFEAFF.

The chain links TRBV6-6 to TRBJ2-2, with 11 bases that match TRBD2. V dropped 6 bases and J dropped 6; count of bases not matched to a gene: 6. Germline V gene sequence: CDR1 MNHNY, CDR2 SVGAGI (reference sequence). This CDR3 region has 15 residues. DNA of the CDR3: TGTGCCAGCAGACTGACTAGCGGGGTCCCCGGGGAGCTGTTTTTT. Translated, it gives CASRLTSGVPGELFF.

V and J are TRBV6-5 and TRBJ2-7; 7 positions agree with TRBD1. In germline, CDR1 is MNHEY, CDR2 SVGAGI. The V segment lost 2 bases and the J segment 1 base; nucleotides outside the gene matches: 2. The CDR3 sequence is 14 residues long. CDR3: CASSYTRGSYEQYF. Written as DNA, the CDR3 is TGTGCCAGCAGTTACACCAGGGGGTCCTACGAGCAGTACTTC.

CDR3 protein: CASSLDRTRNTIYF. In nucleotides, the CDR3 is TGTGCCAGCAGCTTAGACAGGACCCGAAACACCATATATTTT. The J gene is TRBJ1-3, the V gene TRBV11-2; D unclear. This CDR3 region has 14 residues. V lost 0 bases and J lost 5, with 8 bases in between. Per germline, CDR1 SGHAT and CDR2 FQNNGV.

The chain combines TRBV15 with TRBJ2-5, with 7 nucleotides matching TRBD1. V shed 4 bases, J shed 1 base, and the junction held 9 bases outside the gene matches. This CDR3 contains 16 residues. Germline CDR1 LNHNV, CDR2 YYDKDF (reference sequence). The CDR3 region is CATSKGGGWVQETQYF. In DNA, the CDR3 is TGTGCCACCAGCAAAGGGGGCGGATGGGTCCAAGAGACCCAGTACTTC.

This chain's CDR3 is CASSLGGSGSTDTQYF. CDR3 DNA sequence: TGTGCCAGCAGCTTGGGAGGGAGCGGGAGCACAGATACGCAGTATTTT. This rearrangement joins TRBV11-3 to TRBJ2-3; 7 bases match TRBD2. With 3 bases clipped from V and 0 bases from J, the junction kept 6 bases outside the gene matches. The CDR3 has 16 residues. Germline loops: CDR1 SGHNT, CDR2 YENEEA.